This T cell receptor beta chain was found in a study of T cells expressing NK-cell markers. The length of the CDR3 is 12 residues. Germline CDR1 KGHDR, CDR2 SFDVKD. TCRdb reanalyzed the 5' RACE reads and collapses them to one entry per CDR3 protein, without DNA. The sample data list about 150,000 distinct CDR3 sequences. This sequence was found in a woman aged 45 to 65 in good health. The genes are TRBV24-1 and TRBJ2-3; TCRdb gives TRBD2 as the D gene, but with no DNA this cannot be confirmed. Sequenced: blood T cells: a sorted CD56 or NKG2C T cell subset, CD4+ or CD8+ T cells, or bulk PBMC T cells (not recorded which). CDR3 sequence: CATGGYTDTQYF.